The following is a T cell receptor (beta chain) sequence with its context. Its antigen remains unidentified. These data originate in a study of OX40 agonist ivuxolimab in advanced cancers. Study results and limitations: The 0.1-3.0 mg/kg partial responders had among the lowest clonal expansion.

People who had autoimmune disease history or systemic immunosuppression were excluded. This CDR3 comprises 14 residues. V was cut by 2 bases and J by 0 bases, with 5 bases left in between. CDR1 is SGHVS and CDR2 is FQNEAQ in the germline V gene. Libraries were prepared by immunoSEQ multiplex PCR; TCRdb keeps only in-frame clonotypes and omits some of them. The repertoire has 70,000 or so clones, roughly nine tenths of them found once; the top ten carry 5.5% to 6.5%. Sequenced material: CD4+ or CD8+ T cells sorted from blood, taken in a trial of the OX40 agonist ivuxolimab. The chain carries TRBV7-8 and TRBJ2-1; no reliable D call. The clonotype comes from an adult with an advanced solid tumor such as melanoma, head and neck, liver or kidney cancer. In DNA, the CDR3 is TGTGCCAGCAGCTTATTTAGCTCCTACAATGAGCAGTTCTTC. This encodes CASSLFSSYNEQFF.